The present entry profiles one T cell receptor beta chain with its context. The data stem from a study of CD8 T cells in Susac syndrome. Reverse transcription of about 0.45 to 1 ug RNA used random hexamers. One entry per CDR3 protein results from TCRdb running MiXCR on the immunoSEQ multiplex PCR reads. Of 140,000 to 150,000 distinct CDR3 sequences in the sample, around 95% were seen once. This clonotype originated in a human donor with multiple sclerosis. Sequencing input: CD4+ T cells from PBMCs.

CDR3 protein: CASSEGQGIGSYNSPLHF. In nucleotides, the CDR3 is TGTGCCAGCAGCGAAGGACAGGGGATCGGATCCTATAATTCACCCCTCCACTTT. This chain joins TRBV13 and TRBJ1-6; 9 nucleotides match TRBD1. The CDR3 totals 18 residues. With 5 bases clipped from V and 1 base from J, the junction kept 9 bases outside the gene matches. The germline V gene encodes CDR1 PRHDT and CDR2 FYEKMQ (reference sequence).